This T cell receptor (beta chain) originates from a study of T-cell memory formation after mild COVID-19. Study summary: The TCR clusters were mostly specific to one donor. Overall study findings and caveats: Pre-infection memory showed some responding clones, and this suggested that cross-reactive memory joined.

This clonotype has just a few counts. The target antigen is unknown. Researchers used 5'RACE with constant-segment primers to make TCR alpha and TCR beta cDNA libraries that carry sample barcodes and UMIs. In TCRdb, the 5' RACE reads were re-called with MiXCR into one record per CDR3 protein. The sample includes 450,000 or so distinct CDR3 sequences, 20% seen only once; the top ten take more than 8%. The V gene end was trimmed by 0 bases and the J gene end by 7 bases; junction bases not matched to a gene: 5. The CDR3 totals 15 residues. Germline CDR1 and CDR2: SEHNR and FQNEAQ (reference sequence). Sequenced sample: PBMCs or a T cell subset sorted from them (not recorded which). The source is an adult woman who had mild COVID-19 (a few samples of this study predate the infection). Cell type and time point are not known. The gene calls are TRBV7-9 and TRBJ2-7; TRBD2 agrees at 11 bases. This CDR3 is CASSLALAGAREQYF. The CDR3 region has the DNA TGTGCCAGCAGCTTAGCACTAGCGGGAGCAAGGGAGCAGTACTTC.